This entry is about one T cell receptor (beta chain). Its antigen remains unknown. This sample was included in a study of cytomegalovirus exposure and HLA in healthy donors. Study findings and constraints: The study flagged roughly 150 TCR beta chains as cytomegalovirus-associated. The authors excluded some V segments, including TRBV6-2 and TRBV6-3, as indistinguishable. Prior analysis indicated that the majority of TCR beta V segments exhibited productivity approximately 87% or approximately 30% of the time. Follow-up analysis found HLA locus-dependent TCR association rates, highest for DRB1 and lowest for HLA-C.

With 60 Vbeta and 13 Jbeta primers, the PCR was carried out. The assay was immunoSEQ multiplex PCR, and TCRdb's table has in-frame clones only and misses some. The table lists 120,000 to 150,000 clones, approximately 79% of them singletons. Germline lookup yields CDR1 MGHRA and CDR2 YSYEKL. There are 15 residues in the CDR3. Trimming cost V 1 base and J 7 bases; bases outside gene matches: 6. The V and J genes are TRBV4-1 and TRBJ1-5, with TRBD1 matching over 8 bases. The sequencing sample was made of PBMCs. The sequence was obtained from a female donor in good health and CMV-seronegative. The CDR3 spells CASSQGTGRGQPQHF. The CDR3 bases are TGCGCCAGCAGCCAAGGGACAGGGAGAGGACAGCCCCAGCATTTT.